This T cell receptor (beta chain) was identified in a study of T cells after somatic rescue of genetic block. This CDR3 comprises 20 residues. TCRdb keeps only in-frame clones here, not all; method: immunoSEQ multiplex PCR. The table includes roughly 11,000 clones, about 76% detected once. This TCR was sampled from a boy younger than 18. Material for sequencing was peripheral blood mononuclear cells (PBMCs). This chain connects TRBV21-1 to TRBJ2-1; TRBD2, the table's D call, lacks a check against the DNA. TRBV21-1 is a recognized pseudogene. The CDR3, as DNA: TGTGCCAGCAAGACACCCCGGACAGGAAGAAGTCTAGCGGGGTCCAATGAGCAGTTCTTC. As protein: CASKTPRTGRSLAGSNEQFF.